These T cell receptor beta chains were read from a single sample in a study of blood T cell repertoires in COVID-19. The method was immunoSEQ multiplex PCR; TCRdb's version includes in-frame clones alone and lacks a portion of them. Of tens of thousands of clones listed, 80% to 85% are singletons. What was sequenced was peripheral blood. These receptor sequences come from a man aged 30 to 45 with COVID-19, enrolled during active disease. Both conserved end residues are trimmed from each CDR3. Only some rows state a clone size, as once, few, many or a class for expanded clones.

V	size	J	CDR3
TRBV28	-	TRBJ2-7	ASSLVGIGWYEQY
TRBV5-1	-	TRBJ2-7	ASSRRTGGKEGEQY
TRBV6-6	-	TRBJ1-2	AIEEGTGLNGYT
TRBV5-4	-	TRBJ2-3	ASSSKTSGSTDTQY
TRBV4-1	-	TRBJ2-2	ASSQEPGTTNTGELF
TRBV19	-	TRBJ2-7	ASSPFSGGPSWQY
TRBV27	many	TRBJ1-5	ASSRTYSNQPQH
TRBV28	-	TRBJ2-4	ASSGTGLNIQY
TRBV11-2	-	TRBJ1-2	ASSGTGRRYGYT
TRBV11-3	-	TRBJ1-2	ASSLQGDGYT
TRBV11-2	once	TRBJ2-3	ASSITWRSSADTQY
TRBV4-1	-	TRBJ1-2	ASSLIGQGYGYT
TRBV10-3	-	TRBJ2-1	AISQGGNEQF
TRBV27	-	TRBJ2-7	ASSLSPQGSYEQY
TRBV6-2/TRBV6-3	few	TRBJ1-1	ASSSGSGTGVTEAF
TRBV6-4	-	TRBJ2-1	ASSVGAGGDEQF
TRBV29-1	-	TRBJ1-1	SYNPTGGNTEAF
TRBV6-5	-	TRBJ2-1	ASSRSGLDYNEQF
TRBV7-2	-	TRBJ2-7	ASSLIPGQAYEQY
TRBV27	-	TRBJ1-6	ASSLLGGSYNSPLH
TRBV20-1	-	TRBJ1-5	SASGVDQPQH
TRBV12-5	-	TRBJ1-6	ASGSLTGSPLH
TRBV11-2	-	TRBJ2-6	ASSPPYRTWSGANVLT
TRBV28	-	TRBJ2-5	ASSSLAGGSYQETQY
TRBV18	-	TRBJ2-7	ASSKDLGRDGYEQY
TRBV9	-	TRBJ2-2	ASSAWDSPTGELF
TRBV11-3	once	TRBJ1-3	ASSGRGGNTIY
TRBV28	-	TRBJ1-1	ASSLTGNTEAF
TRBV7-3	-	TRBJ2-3	ASQPTGGTDTQY
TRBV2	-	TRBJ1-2	ASGEGQRGRSYGYT
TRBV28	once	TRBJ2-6	ASRAGTSGANVLT
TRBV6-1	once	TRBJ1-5	ASSEGSGGGNQPQH
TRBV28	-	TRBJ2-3	ASSLAGTGEGTQY
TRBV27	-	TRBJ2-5	ASSPFFFQETQY
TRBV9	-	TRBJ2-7	ASSGYRSSYEQY
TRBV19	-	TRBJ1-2	ASSPRDRGGYT
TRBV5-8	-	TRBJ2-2	ASSFLAGGTGELF
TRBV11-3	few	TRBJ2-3	ASSTREGRDTDTQY
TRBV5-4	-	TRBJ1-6	ASSSGTDNSPLH